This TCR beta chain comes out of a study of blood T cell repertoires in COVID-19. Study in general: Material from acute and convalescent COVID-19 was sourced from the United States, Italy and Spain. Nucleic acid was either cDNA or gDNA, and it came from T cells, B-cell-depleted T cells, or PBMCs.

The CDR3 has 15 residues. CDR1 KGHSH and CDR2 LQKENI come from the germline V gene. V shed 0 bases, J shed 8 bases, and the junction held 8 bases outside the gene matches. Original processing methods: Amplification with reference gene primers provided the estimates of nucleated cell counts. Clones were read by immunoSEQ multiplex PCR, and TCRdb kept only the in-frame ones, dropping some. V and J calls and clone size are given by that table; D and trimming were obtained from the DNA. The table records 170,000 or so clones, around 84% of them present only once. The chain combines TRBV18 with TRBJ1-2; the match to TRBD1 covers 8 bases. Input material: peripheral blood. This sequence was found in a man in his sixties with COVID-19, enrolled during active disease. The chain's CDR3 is CASSPPQGAGGGYTF. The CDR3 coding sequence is TGTGCCAGCTCACCACCGCAGGGGGCAGGAGGGGGCTACACCTTC.